What follows are 22 T cell receptor beta chains derived from one specimen sequenced in a study of beta chain features in type 1 diabetes. Expressed TCRB transcripts got sequenced, as all isolated RNA was reverse transcribed. Produced via immunoSEQ multiplex PCR; TCRdb's table is partial and in-frame only. The sample lists approximately 90,000 clones; about 32% were seen once. Sequenced sample: stem cell memory CD4+ T cells from blood. Receptors originate from a woman aged 18-29 years in good health.

The chain has TRBV11-2 and TRBJ1-4; the match to TRBD1 covers 9 bases. V shed 5 bases, J shed 7 bases, and the junction held 5 bases outside the gene matches. This CDR3 is 14 amino acids long. CDR1 SGHAT and CDR2 FQNNGV come from the germline V gene. CDR3 region: CASSTGQGGEKLFF. The CDR3 nucleotides are TGTGCCAGCAGCACGGGACAGGGAGGTGAAAAACTGTTTTTT.

The V and J genes are TRBV7-2 and TRBJ2-7, with TRBD2 as a possible D gene (6 bases). The CDR3 sequence is 15 residues long. The V end lost 3 bases, the J end lost 6 bases, and 18 bases lay between the germline ends. Looked up from germline, CDR1 is SGHTA and CDR2 is FQGNSA. The CDR3: CASSFSPSAGGEQYF. CDR3 bases: TGTGCCAGCAGCTTCTCCCCTAGCGCCGGGGGCGAGCAGTACTTC.

This clone was seen a handful of times. This chain links TRBV4-1 with TRBJ2-1; 11 bases are shared with TRBD2. The V segment lost 4 bases and the J segment 8 bases; nucleotides outside the gene matches: 19. Germline loops: CDR1 MGHRA, CDR2 YSYEKL. There are 19 residues in the CDR3. The CDR3 coding sequence is TGCGCCAGCAGCCGACCCGTTCTTTTAGCGGGGGGGCTCAAGGATGAGCAGTTCTTC. This encodes CASSRPVLLAGGLKDEQFF.

The chain combines TRBV15 with TRBJ1-1; possible D gene TRBD1, 6 bases. This CDR3 contains 16 residues. Between the trimmed V and J ends, which lost 3 bases and 4 bases, there was a span of 18 bases. CDR1 is LNHNV, CDR2 YYDKDF, per germline (reference sequence). CDR3 amino acids: CATSSPGVGSGTEAFF. CDR3 nucleotides: TGTGCCACCAGCAGTCCAGGGGTGGGTTCGGGCACTGAAGCTTTCTTT.

The J gene is TRBJ2-3, the V gene TRBV5-8; 8 bases agree with TRBD1. CDR1 SGHTS and CDR2 YDEGEE come from the germline V gene. This CDR3 has 15 amino acids. The V segment lost 4 bases and the J segment 2 bases; nucleotides outside the gene matches: 6. In nucleotides, the CDR3 is TGTGCCAGCAGCCCAATCCAGGGGGCCACAGATACGCAGTATTTT. Its translation: CASSPIQGATDTQYF.

The chain has TRBV7-2 and TRBJ1-2; tentative D call: TRBD1 (6 bases). CDR1 and CDR2 from the germline V gene are SGHTA and FQGNSA. V lost 5 bases, J lost 4 bases, and 20 bases lay in between. There are 16 residues in the CDR3. CDR3 nucleotide sequence: TGTGCCAGCAGCCAAGGGGGAGTATCAGCCGGCTATGGCTACACCTTC. Residues: CASSQGGVSAGYGYTF. Supplemented by reference TRBV7-2 and TRBJ1-2, the full variable domain reads GAGVSQSPSNKVTEKGKDVELRCDPISGHTALYWYRQSLGQGLEFLIYFQGNSAPDKSGLPSDRFSAERTGGSVSTLTIQRTQQEDSAVYLCASSQGGVSAGYGYTFGSGTRLTVV.

The chain links TRBV19 to TRBJ1-4; 9 nucleotides align to TRBD1. The CDR3 has 13 residues. Unmatched junction bases numbered 5, after V lost 9 bases and J lost 6 bases. Germline lookup yields CDR1 LNHDA and CDR2 SQIVND (reference sequence). The CDR3 protein is CASTGTGYEKLFF. The CDR3 DNA is TGTGCCAGCACCGGGACAGGGTATGAAAAACTGTTTTTT.

This clone was detected only a few times. This chain connects TRBV27 to TRBJ2-1, with unresolved D. Looked up from germline, CDR1 is MNHEY and CDR2 is SMNVEV (reference sequence). V was pared by 3 bases and J by 8 bases, with 14 bases between. The CDR3 has 14 residues. The CDR3 nucleotides are TGTGCCAGCAGTTTTAATCGGCCACGGGATGAGCAGTTCTTC. It translates to CASSFNRPRDEQFF.

The V and J genes are TRBV5-1 and TRBJ2-3, with 10 bases that match TRBD2. J lost 0 bases, V lost 4 bases, and 5 bases had no gene match. This CDR3 is 16 amino acids long. Germline V lookup: CDR1 SGHRS, CDR2 YFSETQ. In DNA form, the CDR3 reads TGCGCCAGCAGCGTGCAGGGACTAGCGAGCACAGATACGCAGTATTTT. Translation gives CASSVQGLASTDTQYF.

This clone came up once. V usage is TRBV7-2 and J usage is TRBJ2-3, with a possible D match to TRBD1 (7 bases). CDR3 length: 13 amino acids. V shed 1 base and J shed 11 bases, with 13 bases lying between them. In germline, CDR1 is SGHTA, CDR2 FQGNSA. The CDR3 here is CASSLGGQGGQYF. The CDR3 nucleotides are TGTGCCAGCAGCTTAGGGGGTCAGGGGGGGCAGTATTTT.

This rearrangement joins TRBV19 to TRBJ1-4; D might be TRBD1 (5 bases). The germline V gene has CDR1 LNHDA and CDR2 SQIVND (reference sequence). Trimming shortened V by 9 bases and J by 8 bases, and 10 bases separated the two germline ends. This CDR3 spans 11 amino acids. CDR3 region: CASRGGEKLFF. CDR3 sequence (DNA): TGTGCCAGCCGCGGGGGAGAAAAACTGTTTTTT. Looking up the rest from reference TRBV19 and TRBJ1-4 gives the full variable domain: DGGITQSPKYLFRKEGQNVTLSCEQNLNHDAMYWYRQDPGQGLRLIYYSQIVNDFQKGDIAEGYSVSREKKESFPLTVTSAQKNPTAFYLCASRGGEKLFFGSGTQLSVL.

The chain recombines TRBV2 with TRBJ1-2; D is uncertain. This CDR3 region has 14 residues. Trimming pared 6 bases from V and 7 bases from J, leaving 18 bases between. Per the germline V gene, CDR1 is SNHLY and CDR2 is FYNNEI. The CDR3 sequence: CASSGLERMGGYTF. CDR3 DNA sequence: TGTGCCAGCAGCGGACTGGAGCGAATGGGTGGCTACACCTTC.

The CDR3 reads CASRGWTGTNTEAFF. CDR3 nucleotides: TGTGCCAGCAGGGGTTGGACCGGGACAAACACTGAAGCTTTCTTT. V usage is TRBV6-1 and J usage is TRBJ1-1; possibly TRBD1 for D (6 bases). This CDR3 is 15 amino acids long. V was trimmed by 6 bases and J by 2 bases, leaving 16 bases between them. Germline loops: CDR1 MNHNS, CDR2 SASEGT.

A few counts support this clone. This rearrangement joins TRBV30 to TRBJ1-1; D call uncertain. The CDR3 is 9 amino acids. Germline CDR1 reads GTSNPN; CDR2 reads SVGIG (reference sequence). Trimming stripped 5 bases from V and 10 bases from J, with 8 bases between. CDR3 residues: CAWGPPAFF. The CDR3 DNA is TGTGCCTGGGGGCCCCCAGCTTTCTTT.

The CDR3 DNA reads TGTGCCAGCAGGACAGGTGTGGGCTCCGGGGAGCTGTTTTTT. Amino acid sequence: CASRTGVGSGELFF. The chain is built from TRBV7-2 and TRBJ2-2; possibly TRBD1 for D (6 bases). This CDR3 has 14 amino acids. The V end was cut by 6 bases, the J end by 6 bases, with 14 bases between. CDR1 is SGHTA and CDR2 is FQGNSA in the germline V gene.

This clone was detected only a few times. The chain carries TRBV7-2 and TRBJ2-5; D not resolved. The V and J ends lost 3 bases and 2 bases respectively, with 16 bases between them. Germline CDR1 SGHTA, CDR2 FQGNSA. This CDR3 region has 16 residues. Written as DNA, the CDR3 is TGTGCCAGCAGCTTGCTCGTGGCCCGTTCACAAGAGACCCAGTACTTC. This gives the protein CASSLLVARSQETQYF.

The chain employs TRBV7-2 and TRBJ2-5, with 12 bases identical to TRBD2. CDR3 length: 16 amino acids. The ends lost 0 bases at V and 4 bases at J; junction bases unmatched: 3. The germline V gene has CDR1 SGHTA and CDR2 FQGNSA. The DNA of the CDR3 is TGTGCCAGCAGCTTAGCGATACTAGCGGGAGGAGAGACCCAGTACTTC. This translates into CASSLAILAGGETQYF.

The chain carries TRBV5-5 and TRBJ2-1; 10 bases match TRBD2. The germline gives CDR1 SGHKS, CDR2 YYEKEE (reference sequence). Trimming cost V 0 bases and J 8 bases; bases outside gene matches: 5. This CDR3 comprises 15 residues. This chain's CDR3 is CASSLVASGGDEQFF. The CDR3 nucleotides read TGTGCCAGCAGCTTGGTGGCTAGCGGGGGCGATGAGCAGTTCTTC.

The J gene is TRBJ1-1, the V gene TRBV4-2; D unclear. Trimming took off 5 bases at V and 6 bases at J, with 16 bases between the two ends. The CDR3 loop spans 14 amino acids. CDR1 LGHNA and CDR2 YNFKEQ come from the germline V gene. As DNA, the CDR3 is TGTGCCAGCAGCACACCTATCGGAGGCGCTGAAGCTTTCTTT. This encodes CASSTPIGGAEAFF.

This clone showed up just a few times. The J gene is TRBJ2-7, the V gene TRBV5-1, with D possibly being TRBD1 (5 bases). The CDR3 consists of 14 residues. Germline CDR1 SGHRS, CDR2 YFSETQ. Trimming removed 3 bases from V and 0 bases from J, with 10 bases in between. CDR3 in amino acids: CASSSSDTSYEQYF. CDR3 sequence (DNA): TGCGCCAGCAGCTCGTCGGACACCTCCTACGAGCAGTACTTC.

This clone has a handful of counts. This chain uses TRBV2 with TRBJ2-3; no firm D call. This CDR3 comprises 11 residues. V was trimmed by 0 bases and J by 7 bases, leaving 2 bases between them. Germline-derived CDR1 and CDR2 are SNHLY and FYNNEI. The CDR3 loop reads CASSEAYTQYF. The CDR3 nucleotides are TGTGCCAGCAGTGAAGCCTATACGCAGTATTTT.

A few counts support this clone. The chain employs TRBV29-1 and TRBJ1-2, with TRBD1 as a possible D gene (5 bases). V shed 1 base and J shed 4 bases, with 13 bases lying between them. The CDR3 runs 14 residues. Germline V gene data show CDR1 as SQVTM and CDR2 as ANQGSEA. The CDR3 reads CSVEGREDSYGYTF. The DNA for the CDR3 is TGCAGCGTTGAAGGCAGGGAAGATAGCTATGGCTACACCTTC. Together with reference TRBV29-1 and TRBJ1-2, the CDR3 gives the full variable domain: SAVISQKPSRDICQRGTSLTIQCQVDSQVTMMFWYRQQPGQSLTLIATANQGSEATYESGFVIDKFPISRPNLTFSTLTVSNMSPEDSSIYLCSVEGREDSYGYTFGSGTRLTVV.